This record covers a single T cell receptor beta chain. These data originate in a study of blood T cell repertoires in COVID-19. At the level of the study: Samples of COVID-19 (acute and convalescent) were obtained from the United States, Italy and Spain.

This CDR3 spans 18 amino acids. CDR1 LGHDT and CDR2 YNNKEL come from the germline V gene (reference sequence). J gave up 1 base and V 10 bases, and 21 bases lay outside the gene matches. The method was immunoSEQ multiplex PCR; TCRdb's version includes in-frame clones alone and lacks a portion of them. The table shows 250,000 to 350,000 clones, with 70% to 90% occurring only once. This chain uses TRBV3-1 (or the pseudogene TRBV3-2) with TRBJ1-1; TRBD1 matches at 7 bases. The source is a woman between 25 and 40 years old with active or convalescent COVID-19. The specimen was peripheral blood. The CDR3: CATRKDRVGCWANTEAFF. The CDR3, as DNA: TGTGCCACCAGAAAAGACAGGGTGGGCTGCTGGGCGAACACTGAAGCTTTCTTT.